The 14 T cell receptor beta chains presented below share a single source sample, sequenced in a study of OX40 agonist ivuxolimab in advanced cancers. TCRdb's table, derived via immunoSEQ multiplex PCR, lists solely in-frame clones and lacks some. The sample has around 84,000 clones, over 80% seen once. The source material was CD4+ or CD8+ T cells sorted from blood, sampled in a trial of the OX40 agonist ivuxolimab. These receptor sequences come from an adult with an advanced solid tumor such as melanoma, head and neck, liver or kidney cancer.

Here the CDR3 DNA reads TGTGCCAGCAGCAGGACTAGCGGGAGTTACGAGCAGTACTTC. Translating it yields CASSRTSGSYEQYF. The rearrangement uses TRBV9 and TRBJ2-7, with TRBD2 matching 13 bases. J gave up 4 bases and V 4 bases, and 2 bases lay outside the gene matches. This CDR3 is 14 amino acids long. Germline V lookup: CDR1 SGDLS, CDR2 YYNGEE.

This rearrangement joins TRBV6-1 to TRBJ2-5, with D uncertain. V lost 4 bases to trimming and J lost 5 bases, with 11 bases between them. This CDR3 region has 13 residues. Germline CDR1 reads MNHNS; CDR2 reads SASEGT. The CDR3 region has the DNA TGTGCCAGCAGTGGGAACGCAGGCGAGACCCAGTACTTC. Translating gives CASSGNAGETQYF.

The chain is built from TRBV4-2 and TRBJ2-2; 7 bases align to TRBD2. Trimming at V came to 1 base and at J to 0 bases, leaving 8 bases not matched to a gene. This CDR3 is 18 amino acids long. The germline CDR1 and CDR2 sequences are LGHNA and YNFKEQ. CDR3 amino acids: CASSQGASGYANTGELFF. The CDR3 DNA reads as TGTGCCAGCAGCCAAGGGGCTAGCGGATACGCGAACACCGGGGAGCTGTTTTTT.

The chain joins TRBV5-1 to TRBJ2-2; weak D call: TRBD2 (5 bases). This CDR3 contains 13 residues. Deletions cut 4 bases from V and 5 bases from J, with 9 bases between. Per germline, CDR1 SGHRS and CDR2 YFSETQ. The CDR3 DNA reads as TGCGCCAGCAGCCCCACGGGGACCGGGGAGCTGTTTTTT. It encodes CASSPTGTGELFF.

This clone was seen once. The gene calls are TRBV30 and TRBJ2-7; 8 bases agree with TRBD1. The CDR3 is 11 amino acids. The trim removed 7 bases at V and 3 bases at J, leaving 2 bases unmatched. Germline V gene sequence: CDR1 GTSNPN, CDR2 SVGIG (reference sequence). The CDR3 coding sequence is TGTGCCTTAACAGGGGGCTACGAGCAGTACTTC. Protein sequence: CALTGGYEQYF.

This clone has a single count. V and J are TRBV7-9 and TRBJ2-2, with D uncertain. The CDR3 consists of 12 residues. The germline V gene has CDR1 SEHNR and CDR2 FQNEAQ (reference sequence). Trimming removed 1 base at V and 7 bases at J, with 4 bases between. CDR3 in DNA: TGTGCCAGCAGCTTAGTAGGCGGGGAGCTGTTTTTT. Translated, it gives CASSLVGGELFF.

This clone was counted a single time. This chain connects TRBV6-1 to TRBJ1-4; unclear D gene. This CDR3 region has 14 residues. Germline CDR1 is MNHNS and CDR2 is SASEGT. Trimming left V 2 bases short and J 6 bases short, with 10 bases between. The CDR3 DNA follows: TGTGCCAGCAGTGAAAGAGGCGGCGATGAAAAACTGTTTTTT. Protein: CASSERGGDEKLFF.

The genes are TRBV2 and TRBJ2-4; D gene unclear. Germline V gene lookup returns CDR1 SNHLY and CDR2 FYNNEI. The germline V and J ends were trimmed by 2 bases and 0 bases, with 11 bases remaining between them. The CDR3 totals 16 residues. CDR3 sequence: CASSEWLVIAKNIQYF. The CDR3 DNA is TGTGCCAGCAGTGAATGGTTAGTGATAGCCAAAAACATTCAGTACTTC.

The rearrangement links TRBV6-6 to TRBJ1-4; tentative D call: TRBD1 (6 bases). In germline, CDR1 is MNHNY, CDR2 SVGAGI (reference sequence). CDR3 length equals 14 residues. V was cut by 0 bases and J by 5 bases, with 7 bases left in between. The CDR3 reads CASSYSGTNEKLFF. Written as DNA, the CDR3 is TGTGCCAGCAGTTACTCCGGGACAAATGAAAAACTGTTTTTT.

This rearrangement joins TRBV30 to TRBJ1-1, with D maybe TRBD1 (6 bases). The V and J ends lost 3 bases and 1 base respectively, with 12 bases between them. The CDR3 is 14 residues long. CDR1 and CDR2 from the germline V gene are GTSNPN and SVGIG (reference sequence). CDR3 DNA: TGTGCCTGGAGATTTGGGACACCGAACACTGAAGCTTTCTTT. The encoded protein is CAWRFGTPNTEAFF.

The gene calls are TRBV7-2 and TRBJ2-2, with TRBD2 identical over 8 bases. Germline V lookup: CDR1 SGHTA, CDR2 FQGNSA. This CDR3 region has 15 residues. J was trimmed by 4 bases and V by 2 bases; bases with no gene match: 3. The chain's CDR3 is CASSLSGSGTGELFF. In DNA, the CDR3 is TGTGCCAGCAGCTTAAGCGGGAGTGGCACCGGGGAGCTGTTTTTT. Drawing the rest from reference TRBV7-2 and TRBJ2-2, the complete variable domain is GAGVSQSPSNKVTEKGKDVELRCDPISGHTALYWYRQSLGQGLEFLIYFQGNSAPDKSGLPSDRFSAERTGGSVSTLTIQRTQQEDSAVYLCASSLSGSGTGELFFGEGSRLTVL.

The CDR3, as DNA: TGTGCCAGCAGCTGGGGACAGGGTAGCTTCGACGAGCAGTACTTC. Protein sequence: CASSWGQGSFDEQYF. This chain connects TRBV7-2 to TRBJ2-7, with TRBD1 identical over 9 bases. Germline V gene data show CDR1 as SGHTA and CDR2 as FQGNSA. The CDR3 extends over 15 amino acids. V was clipped by 4 bases and J by 5 bases; unmatched bases: 9.

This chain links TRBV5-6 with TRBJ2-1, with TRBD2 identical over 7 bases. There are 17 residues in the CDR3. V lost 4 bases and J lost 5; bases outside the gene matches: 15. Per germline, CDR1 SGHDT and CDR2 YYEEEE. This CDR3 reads CASSPKLGREGDNEQFF. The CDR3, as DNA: TGTGCCAGCAGCCCAAAATTAGGGAGGGAGGGAGACAATGAGCAGTTCTTC.

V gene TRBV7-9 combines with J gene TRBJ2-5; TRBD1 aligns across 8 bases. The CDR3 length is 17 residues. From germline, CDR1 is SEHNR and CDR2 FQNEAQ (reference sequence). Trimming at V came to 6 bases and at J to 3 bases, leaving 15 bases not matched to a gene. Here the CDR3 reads CASRPRLGTGIEETQYF. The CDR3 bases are TGTGCCAGCAGGCCGAGATTGGGGACAGGCATTGAAGAGACCCAGTACTTC.